The rows below give T cell receptor beta chains drawn from one sample of a study of T cell changes during pregnancy in multiple sclerosis. Clones were sequenced by immunoSEQ multiplex PCR, and TCRdb holds only the in-frame ones, with some missing. The sample records approximately 30,000 clones, approximately 91% being singletons. The specimen was CD8+ T cells from peripheral blood mononuclear cells, collected in the second trimester of pregnancy. The receptors shown here come from a female donor with multiple sclerosis, enrolled in a pregnancy study. Both conserved end residues are part of each CDR3. Each record gives: CDR3 DNA, CDR3 protein, clone size, D gene, V gene, J gene. D genes are given only for firm matches. The size of a clone is reported for some rows only, either as once, few or many, or as a class for expanded clones.

CDR3nt: TGTGCCAGCAGTGTATCCCTTGATCAGGGTGAGAAAGAGACCCAGTACTTC; CDR3aa: CASSVSLDQGEKETQYF; abundance: -; d_gene: -; v_gene: TRBV2; j_gene: TRBJ2-5
CDR3nt: TGTGCCAGCAGCGCAGTCCCACAGCCTGCAACTAATGAAAAACTGTTTTTT; CDR3aa: CASSAVPQPATNEKLFF; abundance: -; d_gene: -; v_gene: TRBV5-6; j_gene: TRBJ1-4
CDR3nt: TGTGCCAGCAGTTTGGAGGGGGGGGTAACTGAAGCTTTCTTT; CDR3aa: CASSLEGGVTEAFF; abundance: -; d_gene: -; v_gene: TRBV27; j_gene: TRBJ1-1
CDR3nt: TGTGCCTGGAGTGTTGCCCGGTGGGCAGAAGCTTTCTTT; CDR3aa: CAWSVARWAEAFF; abundance: -; d_gene: -; v_gene: TRBV30; j_gene: TRBJ1-1
CDR3nt: TGTGCCAGCAGGGGCGGGGGGTCCGGGGAGCTGTTTTTT; CDR3aa: CASRGGGSGELFF; abundance: -; d_gene: TRBD2; v_gene: TRBV6-1; j_gene: TRBJ2-2
CDR3nt: TGTGCCAGCAGCGTCGGGGGTGAAGGCTATGGCTACACCTTC; CDR3aa: CASSVGGEGYGYTF; abundance: -; d_gene: -; v_gene: TRBV13; j_gene: TRBJ1-2
CDR3nt: TGTGCCTGGAGCTACGGGGGGGACACTGAAGCTTTCTTT; CDR3aa: CAWSYGGDTEAFF; abundance: -; d_gene: -; v_gene: TRBV30; j_gene: TRBJ1-1
CDR3nt: TGTGCTAGTGGTTTTGGGCCGTTGGGGAGCCAGCCCCAGCATTTT; CDR3aa: CASGFGPLGSQPQHF; abundance: -; d_gene: -; v_gene: TRBV12-5; j_gene: TRBJ1-5
CDR3nt: TGTGCCAGTAGTATAATCGGACAGCTGAACACTGAAGCTTTCTTT; CDR3aa: CASSIIGQLNTEAFF; abundance: -; d_gene: -; v_gene: TRBV19; j_gene: TRBJ1-1
CDR3nt: TGTGCCAGCAGCTTGGACAGGTCTTATGGCTACACCTTC; CDR3aa: CASSLDRSYGYTF; abundance: -; d_gene: -; v_gene: TRBV5-6; j_gene: TRBJ1-2
CDR3nt: TGTGCCAGCTCACCACCGGGCCCCGGCTTCTACAACACAGATACGCAGTATTTT; CDR3aa: CASSPPGPGFYNTDTQYF; abundance: once; d_gene: -; v_gene: TRBV18; j_gene: TRBJ2-3
CDR3nt: TGTGCCAGTAGCTCTGGGGCCCAGGGCACAGATACGCAGTATTTT; CDR3aa: CASSSGAQGTDTQYF; abundance: -; d_gene: -; v_gene: TRBV19; j_gene: TRBJ2-3
CDR3nt: TGTGCCAGCAGCTTGGACAGAATGAACACTGAAGCTTTCTTT; CDR3aa: CASSLDRMNTEAFF; abundance: -; d_gene: -; v_gene: TRBV5-4; j_gene: TRBJ1-1
CDR3nt: TGTGCCAGCAGTGGACAGGGGGGCATGGCTAATGAAAAACTGTTTTTT; CDR3aa: CASSGQGGMANEKLFF; abundance: -; d_gene: TRBD1; v_gene: TRBV2; j_gene: TRBJ1-4
CDR3nt: TGCGCCAGCAGTCCTGGCCTAAACAGGGTACACGTCCTGACTTTC; CDR3aa: CASSPGLNRVHVLTF; abundance: few; d_gene: -; v_gene: TRBV4-1; j_gene: TRBJ2-6
CDR3nt: TGTGCCAGCAGCGTAGAGGGCGGGGGGACCCAAGAGACCCAGTACTTC; CDR3aa: CASSVEGGGTQETQYF; abundance: -; d_gene: TRBD2; v_gene: TRBV9; j_gene: TRBJ2-5
CDR3nt: TGTGCCAGCAGCTTAGGACTAGGCGAGTACAATGAGCAGTTCTTC; CDR3aa: CASSLGLGEYNEQFF; abundance: -; d_gene: -; v_gene: TRBV11-3; j_gene: TRBJ2-1
CDR3nt: TGTGCCAGTAGTCTCTACAGGGACAATCAGCCCCAGCATTTT; CDR3aa: CASSLYRDNQPQHF; abundance: few; d_gene: -; v_gene: TRBV19; j_gene: TRBJ1-5
CDR3nt: TGTGCCATCAGTGGTAGCGGGGGGGCGAGGGTGCGAGAGACCCAGTACTTC; CDR3aa: CAISGSGGARVRETQYF; abundance: -; d_gene: TRBD2; v_gene: TRBV10-3; j_gene: TRBJ2-5
CDR3nt: TGTGCCAGCAGCTTTTTGAGGGGGACTGAAGCTTTCTTT; CDR3aa: CASSFLRGTEAFF; abundance: -; d_gene: -; v_gene: TRBV7-6; j_gene: TRBJ1-1
CDR3nt: TGCGCCAGCAGCCAGCACTTAGAGCATAAAAAGGGCTACACCTTC; CDR3aa: CASSQHLEHKKGYTF; abundance: -; d_gene: -; v_gene: TRBV4-3; j_gene: TRBJ1-2
CDR3nt: TGTGCCAGCAGTTACTCGGAGGAGGGCGAGCAGTACTTC; CDR3aa: CASSYSEEGEQYF; abundance: -; d_gene: -; v_gene: TRBV6-5; j_gene: TRBJ2-7